This note documents a single TCR beta chain sequence. This sample is drawn from a study of T cells in Graves' hyperthyroidism and ophthalmopathy. It was RNA transcripts that yielded the amplified TCR beta CDR3 regions. Researchers ran a first-round RT-PCR on the TCR CDR3 using the HTBI primer set. One entry per CDR3 protein, called by TCRdb with MiXCR from the multiplex PCR reads. The sample has 340,000 or so distinct CDR3 sequences; approximately 22% are singletons. The V segment lost 7 bases and the J segment 3 bases; nucleotides outside the gene matches: 6. Looked up from germline, CDR1 is SQVTM and CDR2 is ANQGSEA. This CDR3 has 13 residues.

The chain links TRBV29-1 to TRBJ1-1, with 9 bases matching TRBD1. The TCR originated in a woman aged 45-65 years with Graves' hyperthyroidism. Material: blood. The DNA for the CDR3 is TGCAGCGCCCCCGGGACAGGGTACACTGAAGCTTTCTTT. Its protein product is CSAPGTGYTEAFF.